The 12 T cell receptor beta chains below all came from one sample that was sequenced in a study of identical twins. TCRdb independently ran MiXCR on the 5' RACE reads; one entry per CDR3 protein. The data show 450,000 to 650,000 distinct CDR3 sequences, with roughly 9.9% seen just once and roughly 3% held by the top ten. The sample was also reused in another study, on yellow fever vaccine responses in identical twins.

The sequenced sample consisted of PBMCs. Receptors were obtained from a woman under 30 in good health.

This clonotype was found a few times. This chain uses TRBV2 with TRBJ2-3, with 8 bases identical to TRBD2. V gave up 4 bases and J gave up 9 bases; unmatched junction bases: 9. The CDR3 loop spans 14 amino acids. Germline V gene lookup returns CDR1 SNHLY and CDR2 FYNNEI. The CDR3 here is CASSVGTSTGTQYF. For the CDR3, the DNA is TGTGCCAGCAGTGTAGGGACTAGTACGGGGACGCAGTATTTT.

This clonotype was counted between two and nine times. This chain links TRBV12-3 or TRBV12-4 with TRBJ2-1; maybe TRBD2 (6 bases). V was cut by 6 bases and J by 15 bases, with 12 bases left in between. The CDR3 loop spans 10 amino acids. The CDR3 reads CASRLARLFF. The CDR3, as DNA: TGTGCCAGCAGGCTAGCGAGGCTGTTCTTC.

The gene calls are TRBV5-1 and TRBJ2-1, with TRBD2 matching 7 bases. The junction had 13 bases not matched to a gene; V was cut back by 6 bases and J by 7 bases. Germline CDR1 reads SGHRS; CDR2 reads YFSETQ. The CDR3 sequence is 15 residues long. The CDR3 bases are TGCGCCAGCAACTGGGGCGGGAGCAGTGGAAATGAGCAGTTCTTC. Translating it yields CASNWGGSSGNEQFF.

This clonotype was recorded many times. The CDR3 bases are TGTGCCAGCAGTTTGACGGATCAAGAGACCCAGTACTTC. It translates to CASSLTDQETQYF. The chain couples TRBV12-3 or TRBV12-4 to TRBJ2-5; D gene unclear. There are 13 residues in the CDR3. Trimming left V 3 bases short and J 2 bases short, with 7 bases between.

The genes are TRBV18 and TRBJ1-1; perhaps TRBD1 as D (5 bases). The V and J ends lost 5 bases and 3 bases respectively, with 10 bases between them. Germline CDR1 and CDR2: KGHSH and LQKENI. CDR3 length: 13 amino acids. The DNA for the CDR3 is TGTGCCAGCTCAATGGGGGAAGACACTGAAGCTTTCTTT. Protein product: CASSMGEDTEAFF.

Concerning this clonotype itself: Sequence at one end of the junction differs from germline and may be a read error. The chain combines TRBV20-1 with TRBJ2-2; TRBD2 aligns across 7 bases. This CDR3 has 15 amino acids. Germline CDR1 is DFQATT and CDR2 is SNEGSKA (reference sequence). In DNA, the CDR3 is TGCAGTGCTAGAGATCTAGCGGCGAACACCGGGGAGCTTTTTTTT. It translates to CSARDLAANTGELFF.

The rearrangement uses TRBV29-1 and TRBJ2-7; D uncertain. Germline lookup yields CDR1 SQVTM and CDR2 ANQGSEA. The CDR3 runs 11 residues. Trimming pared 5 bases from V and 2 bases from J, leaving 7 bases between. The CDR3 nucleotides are TGCAGCGTTACCGGGCCCTACGAGCAGTACTTC. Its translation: CSVTGPYEQYF.

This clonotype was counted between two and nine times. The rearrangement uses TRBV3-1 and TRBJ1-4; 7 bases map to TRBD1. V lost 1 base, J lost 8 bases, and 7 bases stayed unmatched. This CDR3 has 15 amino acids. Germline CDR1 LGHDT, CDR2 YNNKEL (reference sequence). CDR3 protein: CASSQGKGAREKLFF. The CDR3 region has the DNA TGTGCCAGCAGCCAAGGGAAGGGGGCGAGGGAAAAACTGTTTTTT.

CDR3 coding DNA: TGTGCCAGCACTCTGGAGGGGTCTAACTATGGCTACACCTTC. Protein sequence: CASTLEGSNYGYTF. The chain employs TRBV6-2 or TRBV6-3 and TRBJ1-2; TRBD1 is a possible D gene (5 bases). CDR1 and CDR2 from the germline V gene are MNHEY and SVGEGT. The CDR3 length is 14 residues. The germline V and J ends were trimmed by 7 bases and 0 bases, with 12 bases remaining between them.

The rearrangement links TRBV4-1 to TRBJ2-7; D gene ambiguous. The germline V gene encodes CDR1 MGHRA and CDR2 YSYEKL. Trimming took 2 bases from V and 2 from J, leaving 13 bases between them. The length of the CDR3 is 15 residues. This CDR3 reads CASSQSREVTYEQYF. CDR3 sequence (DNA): TGCGCCAGCAGCCAATCCCGCGAGGTAACCTACGAGCAGTACTTC.

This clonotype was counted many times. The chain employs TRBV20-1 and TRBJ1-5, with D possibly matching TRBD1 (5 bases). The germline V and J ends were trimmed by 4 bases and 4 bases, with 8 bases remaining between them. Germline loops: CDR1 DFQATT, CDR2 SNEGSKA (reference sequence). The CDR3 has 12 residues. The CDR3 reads CSATQGNQPQHF. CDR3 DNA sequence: TGCAGTGCTACCCAGGGAAATCAGCCCCAGCATTTT.

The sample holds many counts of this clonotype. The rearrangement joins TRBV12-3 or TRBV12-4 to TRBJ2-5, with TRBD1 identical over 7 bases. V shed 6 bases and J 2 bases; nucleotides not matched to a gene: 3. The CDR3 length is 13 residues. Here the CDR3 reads CASSWDSQETQYF. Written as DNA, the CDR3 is TGTGCCAGCAGCTGGGACAGTCAAGAGACCCAGTACTTC.